These 16 T cell receptor beta chains originate from one sample sequenced in a study of CD8+ T cells in alopecia areata. After isolation, RNA underwent reverse transcription to generate cDNA as the sequencing template. Repertoires were generated with immunoSEQ multiplex PCR, while TCRdb's copy carries only in-frame clones and drops some. In the table there are 65,000 to 90,000 clones, just over 50% of which are singletons. Specimen: NKG2D-high CD8+ T cells sorted from blood. All receptors derive from a human donor with alopecia areata.

The CDR3 reads CSVEDQDDTEAFF. The CDR3 DNA reads as TGCAGCGTTGAAGATCAGGACGATACTGAAGCTTTCTTT. The chain carries TRBV29-1 and TRBJ1-1, with D uncertain. V gave up 0 bases and J gave up 5 bases, with 10 bases separating them. This CDR3 contains 13 residues. CDR1 is SQVTM and CDR2 is ANQGSEA in the germline V gene.

This sequence joins TRBV28 and TRBJ2-7; tentatively, D is TRBD1 (6 bases). The CDR3 has 12 residues. Trimming took off 2 bases at V and 9 bases at J, with 11 bases between the two ends. Germline loops: CDR1 MDHEN, CDR2 SYDVKM. The DNA of the CDR3 is TGTGCCAGCAGTTTAAGCAGGGGCTGGCAGTACTTC. This encodes CASSLSRGWQYF.

This sequence joins TRBV11-3 and TRBJ2-1; 15 bases line up with TRBD2. The CDR3 runs to 15 residues. With V trimmed by 2 bases and J by 8 bases, 1 base remained unmatched. The germline CDR1 and CDR2 sequences are SGHNT and YENEEA. CDR3 sequence (DNA): TGTGCCAGCAGCTTAAGGACTAGCGGGAGGGATGAGCAGTTCTTC. Its protein is CASSLRTSGRDEQFF.

This clone was seen a few times. V usage is TRBV29-1 and J usage is TRBJ1-1; D remains ambiguous. Trimming took off 2 bases at V and 1 base at J, with 11 bases between the two ends. This CDR3 has 14 residues. Germline CDR1 reads SQVTM; CDR2 reads ANQGSEA. The CDR3 sequence: CSVESSGGNTEAFF. CDR3 DNA sequence: TGCAGCGTTGAATCGTCAGGAGGGAACACTGAAGCTTTCTTT.

The chain has TRBV29-1 and TRBJ1-1; the D is unclear. CDR1 and CDR2 (germline): SQVTM, ANQGSEA. Deletions cut 3 bases from V and 4 bases from J, with 9 bases between. The CDR3 is 12 residues long. The CDR3 here is CSVDLGTTEAFF. The CDR3 nucleotides read TGCAGCGTTGATCTGGGAACCACTGAAGCTTTCTTT.

This chain uses TRBV5-1 with TRBJ2-1, with D perhaps matching TRBD1 (5 bases). CDR1 and CDR2 (germline): SGHRS, YFSETQ. The length of the CDR3 is 13 residues. V shed 5 bases and J shed 7 bases, with 13 bases lying between them. The DNA of the CDR3 is TGCGCCAGCAGAGGGGTGTTAGGGAATGAGCAGTTCTTC. It codes for CASRGVLGNEQFF.

There are a few counts of this clone. The CDR3 region has the DNA TGTGCCAGCAGCTTAGCGGCACAGGGGGCCGCTGAAGCTTTCTTT. This encodes CASSLAAQGAAEAFF. This chain joins TRBV7-6 and TRBJ1-1, with 9 bases aligning to TRBD1. Germline V gene data show CDR1 as SGHVS and CDR2 as FNYEAQ. The trim removed 0 bases at V and 6 bases at J, leaving 5 bases unmatched. CDR3 size: 15 residues.

This clone was counted a few times. This sequence joins TRBV29-1 and TRBJ2-2; TRBD2 matches at 9 bases. Germline-derived CDR1 and CDR2 are SQVTM and ANQGSEA. After removal of 6 bases from V and 7 bases from J, the junction contained 6 bases not matched to a gene. This CDR3 has 13 amino acids. This CDR3 reads CSVGGRAVGELFF. In DNA, the CDR3 is TGCAGCGTCGGCGGGAGGGCCGTCGGGGAGCTGTTTTTT.

This chain connects TRBV4-1 to TRBJ2-7; D call uncertain. Germline values: CDR1 MGHRA, CDR2 YSYEKL. V lost 5 bases, J lost 1 base, and 6 bases lay in between. CDR3 length: 12 residues. The CDR3 DNA reads as TGCGCCAGCAGCTCATCATCCTACGAGCAGTACTTC. As protein: CASSSSSYEQYF.

In DNA form, the CDR3 reads TGTGCCAGCAGCAGTGGGGCAGGGGATTATGGCTACACCTTC. Translating gives CASSSGAGDYGYTF. This chain links TRBV9 with TRBJ1-2; perhaps TRBD1 as D (6 bases). The CDR3 sequence is 14 residues long. The V gene's germline CDR1 is SGDLS and CDR2 YYNGEE. V was cut by 4 bases and J by 5 bases, with 15 bases left in between.

This chain joins TRBV27 and TRBJ2-7; a weak D match, TRBD2 (6 bases). Germline lookup yields CDR1 MNHEY and CDR2 SMNVEV (reference sequence). This CDR3 has 14 amino acids. Trimming left V 6 bases short and J 7 bases short, with 19 bases between. CDR3 DNA sequence: TGTGCCAGCAGCGCCGGGACGGACTACGGAGAGCAGTACTTC. Its protein is CASSAGTDYGEQYF.

This chain links TRBV28 with TRBJ2-5, with 7 bases matching TRBD2. The CDR3 runs to 15 residues. CDR1 is MDHEN, CDR2 SYDVKM, per germline. V shed 8 bases and J 4 bases; nucleotides not matched to a gene: 13. For the CDR3, the DNA is TGTGCCAGCCGCCTCCTCCGGGAGGTGCCAGAGACCCAGTACTTC. Its translation is CASRLLREVPETQYF.

The rearrangement joins TRBV27 to TRBJ2-7, with D hard to call. Trimming took 4 bases from V and 0 from J, leaving 7 bases between them. The germline V gene encodes CDR1 MNHEY and CDR2 SMNVEV (reference sequence). The CDR3 is made up of 13 amino acids. The CDR3 region has the DNA TGTGCCAGCAGTTATGTAGGCTCCTACGAGCAGTACTTC. Translating it yields CASSYVGSYEQYF.

This sequence joins TRBV5-7 and TRBJ1-5; the D gene is possibly TRBD1 (6 bases). TRBV5-7 has ORF status, its function being uncertain. This CDR3 spans 14 amino acids. Trimming removed 0 bases from V and 5 bases from J, with 9 bases in between. The CDR3 nucleotides read TGTGCCAGCAGCTTGGCAGGGGTTGATCAGCCCCAGCATTTT. Translation: CASSLAGVDQPQHF.

The gene calls are TRBV29-1 and TRBJ1-1, with 10 bases lining up with TRBD1. Germline CDR1 reads SQVTM; CDR2 reads ANQGSEA. The CDR3 has 16 residues. J gave up 0 bases and V 7 bases, and 11 bases lay outside the gene matches. DNA of the CDR3: TGCAGCGCCGCCGGGACAGGGGACCTCCTGAACACTGAAGCTTTCTTT. Encoded protein: CSAAGTGDLLNTEAFF. Based on the CDR3 plus reference TRBV29-1 and TRBJ1-1, the full variable domain is SAVISQKPSRDICQRGTSLTIQCQVDSQVTMMFWYRQQPGQSLTLIATANQGSEATYESGFVIDKFPISRPNLTFSTLTVSNMSPEDSSIYLCSAAGTGDLLNTEAFFGQGTRLTVV.

The chain joins TRBV11-2 to TRBJ2-2, with D perhaps matching TRBD1 or TRBD2 (5 bases each). The V gene's germline CDR1 is SGHAT and CDR2 FQNNGV. The CDR3 is made up of 15 amino acids. The V end was cut by 5 bases, the J end by 1 base, with 11 bases between. The CDR3 bases are TGTGCCAGCAGCCCTCGGGACGGGAACACCGGGGAGCTGTTTTTT. Translated: CASSPRDGNTGELFF.